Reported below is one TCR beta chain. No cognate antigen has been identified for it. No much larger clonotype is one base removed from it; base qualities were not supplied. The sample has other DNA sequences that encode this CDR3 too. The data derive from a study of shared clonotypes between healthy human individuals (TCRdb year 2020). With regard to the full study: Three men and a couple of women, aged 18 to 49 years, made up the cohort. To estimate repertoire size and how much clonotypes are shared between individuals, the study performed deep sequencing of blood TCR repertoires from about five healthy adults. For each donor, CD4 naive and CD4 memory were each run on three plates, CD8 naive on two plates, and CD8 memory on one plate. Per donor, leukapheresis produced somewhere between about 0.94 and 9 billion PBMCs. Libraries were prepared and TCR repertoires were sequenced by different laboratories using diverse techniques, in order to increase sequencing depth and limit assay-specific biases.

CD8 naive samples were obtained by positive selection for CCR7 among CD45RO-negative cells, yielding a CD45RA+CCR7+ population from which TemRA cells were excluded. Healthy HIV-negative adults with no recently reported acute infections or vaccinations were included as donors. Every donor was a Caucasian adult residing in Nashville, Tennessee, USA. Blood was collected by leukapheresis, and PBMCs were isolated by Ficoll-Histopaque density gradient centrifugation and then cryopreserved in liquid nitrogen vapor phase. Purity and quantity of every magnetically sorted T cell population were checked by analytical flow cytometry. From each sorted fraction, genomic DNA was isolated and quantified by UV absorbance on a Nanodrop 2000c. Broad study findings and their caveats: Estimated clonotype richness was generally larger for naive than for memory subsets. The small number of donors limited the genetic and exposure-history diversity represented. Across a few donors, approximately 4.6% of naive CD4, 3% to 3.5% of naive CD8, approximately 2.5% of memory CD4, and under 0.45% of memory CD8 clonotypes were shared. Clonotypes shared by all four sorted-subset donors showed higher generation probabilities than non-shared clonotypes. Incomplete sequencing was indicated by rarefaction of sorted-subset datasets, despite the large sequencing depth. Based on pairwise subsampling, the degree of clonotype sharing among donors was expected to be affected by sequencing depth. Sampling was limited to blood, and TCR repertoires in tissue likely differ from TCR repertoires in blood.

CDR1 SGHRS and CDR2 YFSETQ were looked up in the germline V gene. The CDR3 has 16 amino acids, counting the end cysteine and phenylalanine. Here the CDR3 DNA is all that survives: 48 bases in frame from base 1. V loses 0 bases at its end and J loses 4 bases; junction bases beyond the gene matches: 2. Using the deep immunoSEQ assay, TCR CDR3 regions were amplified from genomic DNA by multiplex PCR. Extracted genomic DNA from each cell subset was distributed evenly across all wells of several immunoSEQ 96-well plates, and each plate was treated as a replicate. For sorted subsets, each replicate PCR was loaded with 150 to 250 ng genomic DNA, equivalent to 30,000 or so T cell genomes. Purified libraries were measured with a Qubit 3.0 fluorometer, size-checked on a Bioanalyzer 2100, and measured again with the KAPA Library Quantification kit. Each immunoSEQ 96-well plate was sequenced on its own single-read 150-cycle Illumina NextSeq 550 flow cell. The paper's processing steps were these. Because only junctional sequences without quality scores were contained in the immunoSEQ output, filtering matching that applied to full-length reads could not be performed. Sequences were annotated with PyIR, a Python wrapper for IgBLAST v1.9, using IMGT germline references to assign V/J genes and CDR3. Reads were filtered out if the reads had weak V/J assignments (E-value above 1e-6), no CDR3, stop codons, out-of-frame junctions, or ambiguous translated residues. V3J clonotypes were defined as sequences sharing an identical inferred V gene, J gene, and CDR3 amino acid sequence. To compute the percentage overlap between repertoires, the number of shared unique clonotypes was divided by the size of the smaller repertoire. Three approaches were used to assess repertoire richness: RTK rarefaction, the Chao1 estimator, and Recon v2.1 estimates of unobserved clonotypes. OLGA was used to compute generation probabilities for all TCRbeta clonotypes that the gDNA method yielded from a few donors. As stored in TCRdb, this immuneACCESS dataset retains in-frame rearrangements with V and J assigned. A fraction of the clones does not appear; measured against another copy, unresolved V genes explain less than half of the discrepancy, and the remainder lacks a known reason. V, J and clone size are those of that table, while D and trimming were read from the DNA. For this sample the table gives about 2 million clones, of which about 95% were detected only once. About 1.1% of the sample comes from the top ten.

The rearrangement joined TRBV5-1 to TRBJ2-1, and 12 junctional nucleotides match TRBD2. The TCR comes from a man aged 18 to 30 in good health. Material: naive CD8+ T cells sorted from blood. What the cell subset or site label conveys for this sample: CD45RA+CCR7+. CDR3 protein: CASSLGLAGEYNEQFF. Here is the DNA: TGCGCCAGCAGCTTGGGACTAGCGGGAGAGTACAATGAGCAGTTCTTC.